This paragraph reports one TCR beta chain. No antigen is known for it. These data belong to a study of cytomegalovirus exposure and HLA in healthy donors. General observations from the study: Subsequent analysis found a tendency for first-cohort TCR clusters to co-occur within the 90 to 150 validation repertoires.

In germline, CDR1 is KGHSH, CDR2 LQKENI. CDR3 length: 12 amino acids. Trimming shortened V by 6 bases and J by 11 bases, and 16 bases separated the two germline ends. Using immunoSEQ multiplex PCR, the repertoire was profiled, and TCRdb retains in-frame clones only, with some absent. The data show tens of thousands of clones, with around 95% seen just once and around 3% held by the top ten. The source of this sequence is a man between 18 and 29 years old in good health and CMV-seronegative. The chain recombines TRBV18 with TRBJ1-1, with D uncertain. The source material was PBMCs. The CDR3 DNA reads TGTGCCAGCTCCCCGGAAGGACGGGAGGCTTTCTTT. This encodes CASSPEGREAFF.